This T cell receptor (beta chain) derives from a study of blood T cells in healthy people across ages. The study's findings and limits: Significant beta diversity loss was already apparent by age about 42, declining roughly linearly. Researchers deemed the diversity estimates from one million T cells underestimates.

Then a second PCR, running roughly 7 to 11 cycles, was carried out with a sample-barcoded 5' primer and a J-beta primer mix. The authors tagged each cDNA molecule using a template-switch adaptor with 12 random nucleotides. One entry per CDR3 protein, called by TCRdb with MiXCR from the 5' RACE reads. The data hold roughly 700,000 distinct CDR3 sequences, with around 48% observed a single time. A note on this clonotype: Antigen: not known.

Germline V CDR1 and CDR2: MNHEY, SVGAGI. There are 13 residues in the CDR3. The J gene is TRBJ2-5, the V gene TRBV6-5, with 9 bases that match TRBD1. The last part of the DNA fits TRBJ2-7 better; the J call may be wrong. This TCR was sampled from a woman in her sixties or seventies in good health. Sequencing was performed on blood. This CDR3 reads CASSWDREDEQYF. In nucleotides, the CDR3 is TGTGCCAGCAGCTGGGACAGGGAAGACGAGCAGTACTTC.